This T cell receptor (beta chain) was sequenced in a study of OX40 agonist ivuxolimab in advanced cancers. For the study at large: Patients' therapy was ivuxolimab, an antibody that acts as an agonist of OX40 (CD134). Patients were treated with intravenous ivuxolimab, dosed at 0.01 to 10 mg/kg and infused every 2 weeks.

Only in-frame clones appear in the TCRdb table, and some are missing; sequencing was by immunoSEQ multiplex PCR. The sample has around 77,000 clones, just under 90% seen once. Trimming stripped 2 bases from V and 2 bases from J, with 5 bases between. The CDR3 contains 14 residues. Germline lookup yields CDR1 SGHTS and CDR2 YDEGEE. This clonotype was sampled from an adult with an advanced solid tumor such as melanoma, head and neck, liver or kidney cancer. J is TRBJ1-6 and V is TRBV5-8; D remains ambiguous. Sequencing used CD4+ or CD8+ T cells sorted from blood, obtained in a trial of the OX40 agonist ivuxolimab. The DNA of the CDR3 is TGTGCCAGCAGCTTAGGCCCCTATAATTCACCCCTCCACTTT. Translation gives CASSLGPYNSPLHF.